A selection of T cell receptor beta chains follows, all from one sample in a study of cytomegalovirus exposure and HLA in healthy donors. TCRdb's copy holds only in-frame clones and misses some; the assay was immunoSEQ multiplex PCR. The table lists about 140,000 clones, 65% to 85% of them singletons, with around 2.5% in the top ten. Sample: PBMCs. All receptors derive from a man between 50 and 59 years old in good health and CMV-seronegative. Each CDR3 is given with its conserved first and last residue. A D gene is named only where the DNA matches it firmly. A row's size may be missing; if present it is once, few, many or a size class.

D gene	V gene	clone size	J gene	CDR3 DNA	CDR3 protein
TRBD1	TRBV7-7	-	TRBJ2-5	TGTGCTAGCAGTTTAGCCCAGGGACAGGGAGGAGAGACCCAGTACTTC	CASSLAQGQGGETQYF
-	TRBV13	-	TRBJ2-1	TGTGCCAGCAGCCCGCCGACAGTTAGCTCCTACAATGAGCAGTTCTTC	CASSPPTVSSYNEQFF
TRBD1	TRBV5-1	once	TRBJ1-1	TGCGCCAGCAGCTTAGACAGGGCGTACACTGAAGCTTTCTTT	CASSLDRAYTEAFF
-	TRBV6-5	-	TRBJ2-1	TGTGCCAGCCGAGAGGCTAGACACAATGAGCAGTTCTTC	CASREARHNEQFF
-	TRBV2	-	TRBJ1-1	TGTGCCAGCAGTGAATTGTATGTGGGCAGGGAAACTGAAGCTTTCTTT	CASSELYVGRETEAFF
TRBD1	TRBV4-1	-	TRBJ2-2	TGCGCCAGCAGCCAACGACAGGGGGGTGACACCGGGGAGCTGTTTTTT	CASSQRQGGDTGELFF
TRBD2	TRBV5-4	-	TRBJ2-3	TGTGCCAGCAGCCGGGCCGGGACTAGCGGGAGTGATACGCAGTATTTT	CASSRAGTSGSDTQYF
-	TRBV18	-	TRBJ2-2	TGTGCCAGCTCCCCCACCCCGCGGGGGAACACCGGGGAGCTGTTTTTT	CASSPTPRGNTGELFF
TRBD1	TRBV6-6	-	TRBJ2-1	TGTGCCAGCCTAAGGGTACAGGGGACCTCCTACAATGAGCAGTTCTTC	CASLRVQGTSYNEQFF
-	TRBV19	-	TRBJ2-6	TGTGCCAGTAGGGAGAACCCCCCCGGGGCCAACGTCCTGACTTTC	CASRENPPGANVLTF
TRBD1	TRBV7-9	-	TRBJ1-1	TGTGCCAGCAGCTTAGTAGTGTCCCGGGACAGATTTAACACTGAAGCTTTCTTT	CASSLVVSRDRFNTEAFF
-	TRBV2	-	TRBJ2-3	TGTGCCAGCAGTGAGGGCTTCTCTATTATCGATACGCAGTATTTT	CASSEGFSIIDTQYF
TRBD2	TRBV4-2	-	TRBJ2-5	TGTGCCAGCACCATGGGGGGCGGGAGGACCCAAGAGACCCAGTACTTC	CASTMGGGRTQETQYF
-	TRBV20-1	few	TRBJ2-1	TGCAGTGCTAGAGCTCGTGAGCAGTTCTTC	CSARAREQFF
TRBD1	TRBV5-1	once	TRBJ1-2	TGCGCCAGCAGCTTGGTAGGGACAGGGGGTTTTGGCTACACCTTC	CASSLVGTGGFGYTF
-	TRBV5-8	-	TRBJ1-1	TGTGCCAGTATATCCCGGCTAGGCGGGACTGAAGCTTTCTTT	CASISRLGGTEAFF
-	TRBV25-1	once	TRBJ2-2	TGTGCCAGCAGTGAAGATGTTCGGACAGATAACACCGGGGAGCTGTTTTTT	CASSEDVRTDNTGELFF
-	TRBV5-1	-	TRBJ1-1	TGCGCCAGCAGCCCGTTAAAGCGGGGACGGATGAACACTGAAGCTTTCTTT	CASSPLKRGRMNTEAFF
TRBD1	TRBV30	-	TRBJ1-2	TGTGCCTGCCCTACTAGGGGACAGCATTCTGATGATGGCTACACCTTC	CACPTRGQHSDDGYTF
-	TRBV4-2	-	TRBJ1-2	TGTGCCAGCAGCCAAGACGGAGTCTTAAGTGGCTACACCTTC	CASSQDGVLSGYTF
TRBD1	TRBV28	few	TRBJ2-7	TGTGCCAGCAGTTTAAAGCTGGGACAGACCTACGAGCAGTACTTC	CASSLKLGQTYEQYF
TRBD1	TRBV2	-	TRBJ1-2	TGTGCCAGCAGCGAGACAGGGAATGGCTACACCTTC	CASSETGNGYTF
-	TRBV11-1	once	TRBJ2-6	TGTGCCAGCAGTGGGGGCGCGTCTGGGGCCAACGTCCTGACTTTC	CASSGGASGANVLTF
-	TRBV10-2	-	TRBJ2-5	TGCGCCAGCAGTGAGTCGCGTCTCAAAGAGACCCAGTACTTC	CASSESRLKETQYF
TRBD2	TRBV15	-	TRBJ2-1	TGTGCCACCAGCAGAGATAAACCGGCACTAGCGGGGGGGAAAAAGTTCTTC	CATSRDKPALAGGKKFF
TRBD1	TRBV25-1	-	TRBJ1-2	TGTGCCAGCAGCCCAACCGGACAGGCCCGCTCTGGCTACACCTTC	CASSPTGQARSGYTF
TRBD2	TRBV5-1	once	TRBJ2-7	TGCGCCAGCAAACTCACTAGCGGGGGCTCCTACGAGCAGTACTTC	CASKLTSGGSYEQYF